This TCR beta chain is drawn from a study of CD8+ T cells in alopecia areata. Study-wide points: Scalp samples also yield sequences of resident alphabeta T cells from normal skin.

Punch biopsies of lesional scalp, plus peripheral blood, were taken from alopecia areata patients. Sequencing used cDNA as its template, made by extracting RNA and reverse transcribing it. Profiling relied on immunoSEQ multiplex PCR, and the TCRdb table lists in-frame clones only, not all of them. The sample carries under 15,000 clones, 60% to 65% recorded once. CDR1 DFQATT and CDR2 SNEGSKA come from the germline V gene (reference sequence). The CDR3 extends over 11 amino acids. J was trimmed by 6 bases and V by 6 bases; bases with no gene match: 5. Concerning this clone: Its antigen is not identified.

This chain connects TRBV20-1 to TRBJ2-7; 7 bases map to TRBD2. The TCR was taken from a human donor with alopecia areata. Material: skin. In DNA, the CDR3 is TGCAGTGCAGGCGGGGGTCGCGAGCAGTACTTC. Translated, it gives CSAGGGREQYF.